The present T cell receptor (beta chain) was sequenced within a study of cytomegalovirus exposure and HLA in healthy donors. Study-wide findings and caveats: Presence/absence analyses treated sequencing depth as roughly uniform across donors. Later on, an analysis found that several of the most significant clusters appeared to be linked to common viral pathogens, which included parvovirus B19. Most CMV-associated TCR beta chains were later found to appear HLA-restricted.

Researchers ran the PCR with 60 Vbeta and 13 Jbeta primers. The assay was immunoSEQ multiplex PCR, and TCRdb's table has in-frame clones only and misses some. This repertoire shows around 140,000 clones, around three fifths found once; its top ten account for 2% to 2.5%. The CDR3 is 15 amino acids. Looked up from germline, CDR1 is PRHDT and CDR2 is FYEKMQ (reference sequence). V gave up 5 bases and J gave up 3 bases, with 16 bases separating them. As regards this clone: Its target is unknown.

Sequencing input: PBMCs. The clonotype originates from a woman in her 40s in good health and CMV-seronegative. This rearrangement joins TRBV13 to TRBJ1-1; D call uncertain. The chain's CDR3 is CASSLEEGRHTEAFF. The DNA of the CDR3 is TGTGCCAGCAGCCTAGAGGAGGGAAGGCACACTGAAGCTTTCTTT.